The source of this TCR beta chain is a study of T cell responses to AZD1222 COVID-19 vaccine. Study background: Analyses pooled second doses at about 4 or about 12 weeks. General study findings and limits: Spike-specific TCR breadth and depth went up after people got two AZD1222 doses. Most donors were white British, females outnumbered males, and clonal diversity was possibly underestimated.

The table came from immunoSEQ multiplex PCR; TCRdb's copy has only in-frame clones and leaves some out. Of over 45,000 clones in the sample, more than 75% are singletons; the top ten hold roughly a sixth. In regard to this clone: What it binds is unknown.

Germline CDR1 and CDR2: SQVTM and ANQGSEA. V was pared by 7 bases and J by 5 bases, with 17 bases between. CDR3 size: 13 residues. The chain links TRBV29-1 to TRBJ1-2; the D gene is possibly TRBD1 (5 bases). The sample was peripheral blood, taken on day 0 of AZD1222 vaccination. This sequence originates from an adult in good health. DNA of the CDR3: TGCAGCGCCACAGAACAGGTAGAATATGGCTACACCTTC. It translates to CSATEQVEYGYTF.